One sample yielded the 14 T cell receptor beta chains listed below, sequenced in a study of tumor-infiltrating lymphocytes in primary liver carcinoma. Extraction also yielded germline DNA, while blood RNA was obtained from unsorted whole blood. Synthesis of TCR beta cDNA was carried out from 450 to 650 ng total RNA with a constant-region primer. Construction of TCR beta libraries relied on three successive nested multiplex PCR rounds employing slightly modified ARM-PCR. For around 9 cycles apiece, the opening two PCR rounds ran with TRBV1-TRBV30 forward primers and a C-beta reverse primer. Via MiXCR, TCRdb re-called the multiplex PCR reads, giving one row per CDR3 protein. The sample shows about 310,000 distinct CDR3 sequences, 60% to 80% of them seen only once. The sample consisted of peripheral blood. Source of these receptors: a man between 35 and 55 years old with primary liver carcinoma and hepatitis B virus infection.

On this clonotype itself: The CDR3 ends on some other residue instead of the conserved phenylalanine or tryptophan, so this is likely a read error. The chain carries TRBV11-2 and TRBJ2-7; D is possibly TRBD1 or TRBD2 (5 bases each). CDR1 is SGHAT, CDR2 FQNNGV, per germline. The CDR3 sequence is 15 residues long. With 0 bases removed from V and 1 base from J, the gap between germline ends came to 10 bases. This CDR3 is CASSLERGRSYEQYI. The CDR3 DNA reads as TGTGCCAGCAGCTTAGAGAGGGGTCGTTCCTACGAGCAGTACATC.

This rearrangement joins TRBV4-3 to TRBJ2-2, with TRBD1 as a possible D gene (6 bases). Germline-derived CDR1 and CDR2 are LGHNA and YSLEER. Trimming shortened V by 6 bases and J by 4 bases, and 15 bases separated the two germline ends. This CDR3 has 15 residues. The CDR3 sequence is CASRRDRCVTGELFF. For the CDR3, the DNA is TGCGCCAGCAGACGCGACAGGTGTGTCACCGGGGAGCTGTTTTTT.

As concerns this clonotype: A read error is possible here, since a much larger clone lies one base away. The V and J genes are TRBV6-1 and TRBJ2-2, with D perhaps matching TRBD1 (7 bases). Germline values: CDR1 MNHNS, CDR2 SASEGT. V was clipped by 4 bases and J by 6 bases, with 21 bases between them. The CDR3 runs to 17 residues. CDR3 in DNA: TGTGCCAGCAGTGTAACCCCCGGCAGGGGGGCGGCCGGGGAGCTGTTTTTT. Protein: CASSVTPGRGAAGELFF.

The genes are TRBV29-1 and TRBJ2-1, with 9 bases matching TRBD1. This CDR3 has 12 residues. Germline V gene sequence: CDR1 SQVTM, CDR2 ANQGSEA. The CDR3: CNPGQGGNEQFF. In nucleotides, the CDR3 is TGCAACCCGGGACAGGGAGGGAATGAGCAGTTCTTC.

The gene calls are TRBV29-1 and TRBJ2-7; 15 nucleotides match TRBD2. This CDR3 comprises 18 residues. After removal of 7 bases from V and 12 bases from J, the junction contained 25 bases not matched to a gene. Germline lookup yields CDR1 SQVTM and CDR2 ANQGSEA. CDR3 coding DNA: TGCAGCGCACTTCAATGGACTAGCGGGAGGGAAAGCTCCTACGAGTTGTACTTC. This sequence encodes CSALQWTSGRESSYELYF.

This clonotype has just one count. Since the CDR3 does not end with the conserved phenylalanine or tryptophan, this likely comes from a read error. This chain links TRBV4-3 with TRBJ1-1; D gene unclear. Germline CDR1 LGHNA, CDR2 YSLEER. The CDR3 is made up of 14 amino acids. CDR3 sequence reads: CVSSQDRKRTEAFI. CDR3 bases: TGCGTCAGCAGCCAAGACCGAAAGAGGACTGAAGCTTTCATT.

This clonotype was detected a few times. This is likely a read error, given that the CDR3 carries no conserved phenylalanine or tryptophan at its end. The J gene is TRBJ1-1, the V gene TRBV6-1; 7 bases fit TRBD1. The V and J ends lost 0 bases and 7 bases, in that order; junction bases with no gene match: 11. CDR1 is MNHNS, CDR2 SASEGT, per germline. The CDR3 extends over 16 amino acids. CDR3: CASSEAIGGGRNEAFL. CDR3 DNA: TGTGCCAGCAGTGAAGCGATAGGGGGCGGACGGAATGAAGCTTTCCTT.

A word on this clonotype: The germline gene is not matched at one end of the junction; a read error may be the cause. The V gene is TRBV11-2, the J gene TRBJ2-7, with D maybe TRBD1 (5 bases). The germline gives CDR1 SGHAT, CDR2 FQNNGV. The CDR3 totals 13 residues. Here the CDR3 reads CASSLQGVYEQCF. CDR3 nucleotide sequence: TGTGCCAGCAGTCTCCAAGGGGTCTACGAGCAGTGCTTC.

This clonotype was counted a single time. Since no conserved phenylalanine or tryptophan closes the CDR3, a read error is the likely cause. V usage is TRBV5-1 and J usage is TRBJ2-7, with 8 bases matching TRBD1. CDR3 length: 14 residues. Losses at the gene ends were 4 bases for V and 0 bases for J; bases not matched to a gene: 3. Germline V lookup: CDR1 SGHRS, CDR2 YFSETQ. In nucleotides, the CDR3 is TGCGCCAGCAGCACGGGACAGGTCTCCTACGAGCAGTACTTA. The encoded protein is CASSTGQVSYEQYL.

The chain joins TRBV7-8 to TRBJ2-7; possibly TRBD1 or TRBD2 for D (5 bases each). Trimming removed 0 bases from V and 2 bases from J, with 8 bases in between. The CDR3 has 14 amino acids. The germline CDR1 and CDR2 sequences are SGHVS and FQNEAQ. The CDR3 nucleotides are TGTGCCAGCAGCTTAGCGGGACGGACCTACGAGCAGTACTTC. As protein: CASSLAGRTYEQYF.

Concerning this clonotype: A much larger clone sits a single nucleotide away, making a read error possible. The rearrangement uses TRBV6-5 and TRBJ2-7; a weak D match, TRBD2 (6 bases). CDR1 and CDR2 from the germline V gene are MNHEY and SVGAGI. CDR3 length: 14 residues. CDR3 coding DNA: TGTGCCAGCAATTACTCGGGAGCGGCCTACGAGCAGTACTTC. This gives the protein CASNYSGAAYEQYF.

A note on this clonotype: This may arise from a read error, as a much more abundant clone is one base away. This chain uses TRBV6-1 with TRBJ1-2; no clear D. CDR3 length: 12 amino acids. V was shortened by 2 bases and J by 8 bases, with 9 bases between the two germline ends. Germline CDR1 and CDR2: MNHNS and SASEGT. The CDR3 spells CASSEWDGGYTF. The CDR3 DNA follows: TGTGCCAGCAGTGAATGGGATGGCGGCTACACCTTC.

As concerns this clonotype: Germline is not matched at one junction end, which may reflect a read error. The genes are TRBV11-2 and TRBJ2-7; TRBD2 is a possible D gene (6 bases). The CDR3 totals 15 residues. The germline V gene encodes CDR1 SGHAT and CDR2 FQNNGV. As DNA, the CDR3 is TGTGCCAGCAGCTCCCCGGGGGTGCTTTCCTACGGGCAGTACTTC. This codes for CASSSPGVLSYGQYF.

As to this clonotype: A read error may explain this, as a much larger clone is one base away. The chain links TRBV4-1 to TRBJ1-3; no definite D call. Germline values: CDR1 MGHRA, CDR2 YSYEKL. The CDR3 runs to 16 residues. The CDR3 loop reads CTSSQLVEKSGNTIYF. DNA for the CDR3: TGCACCAGCAGCCAATTGGTGGAAAAGTCTGGAAACACCATATATTTT.